A single sample gave rise to the 4 T cell receptor beta chains below, sequenced in a study of cytomegalovirus exposure and HLA in healthy donors. This PCR relied on a set of 60 Vbeta primers and 13 Jbeta primers. The method was immunoSEQ multiplex PCR; TCRdb's version includes in-frame clones alone and lacks a portion of them. The sample contains 150,000 to 200,000 clones, approximately 80% of which appear only once. The sample consisted of PBMCs. The origin of the receptors is a woman in her forties in good health and CMV-seronegative.

This clone appeared a few times. The rearrangement links TRBV6-5 to TRBJ1-2; TRBD1 is a possible D gene (6 bases). With 5 bases removed from V and 7 bases from J, the gap between germline ends came to 8 bases. CDR1 is MNHEY, CDR2 SVGAGI, per germline. CDR3 length equals 11 residues. The CDR3: CASSNRVGYTF. The CDR3 DNA is TGTGCCAGCAGTAACAGGGTTGGCTACACCTTC.

The rearrangement uses TRBV5-1 and TRBJ2-2; D is ambiguous. Trimming removed 2 bases from V and 5 bases from J, with 7 bases in between. CDR1 is SGHRS and CDR2 is YFSETQ in the germline V gene. This CDR3 contains 13 residues. CDR3 residues: CASSFILTGELFF. Written as DNA, the CDR3 is TGCGCCAGCAGCTTTATTTTGACCGGGGAGCTGTTTTTT.

V usage is TRBV5-8 and J usage is TRBJ1-2; D is undetermined. Trimming removed 3 bases from V and 10 bases from J, with 13 bases in between. CDR3 length: 12 amino acids. The V gene's germline CDR1 is SGHTS and CDR2 YDEGEE. The CDR3 nucleotides are TGTGCCAGCAGCTGGAGGCTGGGTGACTACACCTTC. Its translation is CASSWRLGDYTF.

This chain connects TRBV2 to TRBJ1-1; D possibly corresponds to TRBD1 (5 bases). Germline CDR1 is SNHLY and CDR2 is FYNNEI. This CDR3 comprises 10 residues. V was cut by 8 bases and J by 10 bases, with 11 bases left in between. The CDR3 sequence: CASGRRGAFF. CDR3 in DNA: TGTGCCAGCGGCCGGAGGGGAGCTTTCTTT.